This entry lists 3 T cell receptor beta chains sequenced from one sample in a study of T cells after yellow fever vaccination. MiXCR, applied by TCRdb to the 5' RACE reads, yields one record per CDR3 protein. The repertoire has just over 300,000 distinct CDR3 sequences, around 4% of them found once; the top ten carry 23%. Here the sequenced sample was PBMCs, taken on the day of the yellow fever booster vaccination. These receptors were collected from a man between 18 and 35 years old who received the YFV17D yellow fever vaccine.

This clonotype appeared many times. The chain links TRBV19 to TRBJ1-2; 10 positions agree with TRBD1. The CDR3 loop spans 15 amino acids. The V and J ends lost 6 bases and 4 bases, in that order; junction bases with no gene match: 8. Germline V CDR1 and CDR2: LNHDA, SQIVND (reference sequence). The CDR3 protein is CASRPRDRGLYGYTF. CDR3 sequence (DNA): TGTGCCAGTAGACCCCGTGACAGGGGGCTCTATGGCTACACCTTC.

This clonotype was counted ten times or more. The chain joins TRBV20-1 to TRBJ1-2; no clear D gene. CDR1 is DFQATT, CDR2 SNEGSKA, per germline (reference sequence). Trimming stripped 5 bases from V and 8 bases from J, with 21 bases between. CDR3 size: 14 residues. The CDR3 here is CSARETGSLEGYTF. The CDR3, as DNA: TGCAGTGCTCGCGAGACTGGGAGTCTAGAGGGCTACACCTTC.

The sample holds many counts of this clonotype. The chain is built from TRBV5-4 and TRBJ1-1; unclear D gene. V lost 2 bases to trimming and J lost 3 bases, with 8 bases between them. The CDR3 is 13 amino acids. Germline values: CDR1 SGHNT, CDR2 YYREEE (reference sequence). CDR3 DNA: TGTGCCAGCAGCTTTGGGTGGGACACTGAAGCTTTCTTT. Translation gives CASSFGWDTEAFF.